This paragraph covers one T cell receptor beta chain sequence. Its cognate antigen is unknown. This sample is part of a study of identifying expanded T cells in peripheral blood. Study-level results: Over around two and four weeks, about 15 and 19 clones changed, versus 1.2 between replicates.

Deletions cut 4 bases from V and 7 bases from J, with 31 bases between. The CDR3 totals 19 residues. Germline lookup yields CDR1 LNHDA and CDR2 SQIVND (reference sequence). No infections or other immune events were documented during collection. The protocol was immunoSEQ multiplex PCR, while the TCRdb copy is restricted to in-frame clones and leaves out a portion. The sample lists approximately 85,000 clones; almost 85% were seen once. The sample was blood. The chain employs TRBV19 and TRBJ1-2; TRBD1 is a possible D gene (6 bases). The clonotype comes from a person aged 18 to 75 in good health. In nucleotides, the CDR3 is TGTGCCAGTAGTAGCCACAAACTGGGAGGCAACAGGGTTATTTTTGGCTACACCTTC. Its translation is CASSSHKLGGNRVIFGYTF.